These 4 T cell receptor beta chains came from one sample sequenced in a study of blood T cell repertoires in COVID-19. TCRdb keeps only in-frame clones here, not all; method: immunoSEQ multiplex PCR. Of approximately 150,000 clones listed, roughly 90% are singletons. The sequencing sample was made of peripheral blood. Source of these receptors: a woman aged 60 to 75 with active or convalescent COVID-19.

CDR3 bases: TGTGCCAGCAGCCTAAGACAGGGCACGAACACCGGGGAGCTGTTTTTT. It is translated as CASSLRQGTNTGELFF. The V gene is TRBV3-1 (or the pseudogene TRBV3-2), the J gene TRBJ2-2; TRBD1 matches at 7 bases. The V and J ends lost 4 bases and 0 bases, in that order; junction bases with no gene match: 5. Germline V CDR1 and CDR2: LGHDT, YNNKEL (reference sequence). This CDR3 has 16 amino acids.

This chain connects TRBV19 to TRBJ1-4; D remains ambiguous. Germline V CDR1 and CDR2: LNHDA, SQIVND (reference sequence). The CDR3 covers 15 residues. With 2 bases removed from V and 2 bases from J, the gap between germline ends came to 9 bases. CDR3 coding DNA: TGTGCCAGTAGTATAAGTTCGGGGACTAATGAAAAACTGTTTTTT. Its translation is CASSISSGTNEKLFF.

The chain has TRBV9 and TRBJ1-2; D remains unclear. Trimming took 4 bases from V and 2 from J, leaving 15 bases between them. Germline values: CDR1 SGDLS, CDR2 YYNGEE. The CDR3 has 15 residues. The CDR3 spells CASSPGPAENYGYTF. CDR3 sequence (DNA): TGTGCCAGCAGCCCGGGTCCGGCAGAGAACTATGGCTACACCTTC.

This clone was found a few times. The V and J genes are TRBV19 and TRBJ2-7, with D maybe TRBD1 (5 bases). The V end lost 5 bases, the J end lost 0 bases, and 20 bases lay between the germline ends. Germline CDR1 reads LNHDA; CDR2 reads SQIVND (reference sequence). CDR3 length equals 17 residues. CDR3 bases: TGTGCCAGTAGTCCACGAGTTAGGGGTCATCCCTCCTACGAGCAGTACTTC. Amino acid sequence: CASSPRVRGHPSYEQYF.